Listed here are 18 T cell receptor beta chains from one sample, sequenced in a study of OX40 agonist ivuxolimab in advanced cancers. Only in-frame clones appear in the TCRdb table, and some are missing; sequencing was by immunoSEQ multiplex PCR. The sample carries some 86,000 clones, roughly 94% recorded once. Sequences were derived from CD4+ or CD8+ T cells sorted from blood, sampled in a trial of the OX40 agonist ivuxolimab. Every receptor here comes from an adult with an advanced solid tumor such as melanoma, head and neck, liver or kidney cancer.

This clone was picked up a small number of times. V usage is TRBV30 and J usage is TRBJ1-2, with D perhaps matching TRBD1 (6 bases). The length of the CDR3 is 13 residues. The V end was cut by 0 bases, the J end by 5 bases, with 10 bases between. CDR1 GTSNPN and CDR2 SVGIG come from the germline V gene (reference sequence). CDR3 nucleotides: TGTGCCTGGAGTGTTGGCAGGGGTTATGGCTACACCTTC. Translated: CAWSVGRGYGYTF.

The rearrangement uses TRBV19 and TRBJ2-7, with TRBD1 matching 8 bases. The CDR3 covers 14 residues. V lost 3 bases and J lost 2; bases outside the gene matches: 3. In germline, CDR1 is LNHDA, CDR2 SQIVND (reference sequence). This CDR3 is CASSISGQAYEQYF. Written as DNA, the CDR3 is TGTGCCAGTAGTATCTCGGGACAGGCCTACGAGCAGTACTTC.

This chain joins TRBV28 and TRBJ1-1; 7 bases align to TRBD1. Germline V gene data show CDR1 as MDHEN and CDR2 as SYDVKM. J gave up 6 bases and V 2 bases, and 12 bases lay outside the gene matches. There are 16 residues in the CDR3. The CDR3 protein is CASSLLDDTGEAEAFF. The CDR3 coding sequence is TGTGCCAGCAGTTTACTAGACGATACAGGGGAGGCTGAAGCTTTCTTT.

This chain links TRBV5-4 with TRBJ1-6, with TRBD1 matching 8 bases. In germline, CDR1 is SGHNT, CDR2 YYREEE (reference sequence). Trimming cost V 5 bases and J 7 bases; bases outside gene matches: 5. This CDR3 contains 14 residues. In DNA, the CDR3 is TGTGCCAGCAGTCAGGACAGGGCGAATTCACCCCTCCACTTT. This gives the protein CASSQDRANSPLHF.

The chain links TRBV7-8 to TRBJ2-7; TRBD2 aligns across 8 bases. Germline trimming cut 5 bases from V and 1 base from J; bases unmatched to any gene: 7. The germline CDR1 and CDR2 sequences are SGHVS and FQNEAQ. The CDR3 has 15 amino acids. The CDR3 nucleotides are TGTGCCAGCAGCCCCGGGGGGGGGTGGTCCTACGAGCAGTACTTC. This codes for CASSPGGGWSYEQYF.

The chain uses TRBV6-6 and TRBJ2-1; unclear D gene. The V gene's germline CDR1 is MNHNY and CDR2 SVGAGI (reference sequence). This CDR3 has 12 amino acids. V lost 6 bases, J lost 4 bases, and 7 bases lay in between. The CDR3 loop is CASSPWYNEQFF. In nucleotides, the CDR3 is TGTGCCAGCAGCCCCTGGTACAATGAGCAGTTCTTC.

The rearrangement uses TRBV7-9 and TRBJ1-1; TRBD1 aligns across 11 bases. Trimming took 5 bases from V and 6 from J; bases not matched to a gene: 5. The CDR3 is made up of 14 amino acids. CDR1 and CDR2 (germline): SEHNR, FQNEAQ (reference sequence). The CDR3 DNA follows: TGTGCCAGCAGCGGAGGACAGGGGGCGGCTGAAGCTTTCTTT. It is translated as CASSGGQGAAEAFF. The whole variable domain, filled in from reference TRBV7-9 and TRBJ1-1, reads DTGVSQNPRHKITKRGQNVTFRCDPISEHNRLYWYRQTLGQGPEFLTYFQNEAQLEKSRLLSDRFSAERPKGSFSTLEIQRTEQGDSAMYLCASSGGQGAAEAFFGQGTRLTVV.

J is TRBJ1-2 and V is TRBV28; the match to TRBD1 covers 7 bases. The germline gives CDR1 MDHEN, CDR2 SYDVKM. Unmatched junction bases numbered 10, after V lost 5 bases and J lost 4 bases. The length of the CDR3 is 15 residues. The chain's CDR3 is CASSGPGQISYGYTF. CDR3 DNA: TGTGCCAGCAGTGGCCCGGGACAGATTTCCTATGGCTACACCTTC.

CDR3 amino acids: CAISESGTGGSETQYF. CDR3 DNA: TGTGCCATCAGTGAGTCAGGGACAGGGGGCTCGGAGACCCAGTACTTC. The chain couples TRBV10-3 to TRBJ2-5, with TRBD1 matching over 12 bases. The CDR3 sequence is 16 residues long. The J segment lost 5 bases and the V segment lost 0 bases, leaving 4 bases of the junction unmatched. Germline V CDR1 and CDR2: ENHRY, SYGVKD.

This clone was observed a single time. The chain combines TRBV2 with TRBJ1-4; the match to TRBD1 covers 7 bases. The CDR3 runs to 14 residues. Trimming at V came to 4 bases and at J to 5 bases, leaving 4 bases not matched to a gene. The germline CDR1 and CDR2 sequences are SNHLY and FYNNEI. For the CDR3, the DNA is TGTGCCAGCAGTGTTGTGACAGGGAATGAAAAACTGTTTTTT. It is translated as CASSVVTGNEKLFF.

The chain is built from TRBV9 and TRBJ2-1, with 7 nucleotides matching TRBD2. The CDR3 consists of 15 residues. Germline V gene sequence: CDR1 SGDLS, CDR2 YYNGEE. J lost 8 bases, V lost 0 bases, and 8 bases had no gene match. CDR3 bases: TGTGCCAGCAGCGTAGGTGGGAGGGCCGTCGATGAGCAGTTCTTC. This sequence encodes CASSVGGRAVDEQFF.

The CDR3 is CASSDRLFYEQYF. The CDR3 DNA reads TGTGCCAGCAGCGACCGACTCTTCTACGAGCAGTACTTC. V and J are TRBV13 and TRBJ2-7; D gene unclear. CDR3 size: 13 residues. The V gene lost 5 bases and the J gene lost 3 bases, with 11 bases spanning the gap. Germline loops: CDR1 PRHDT, CDR2 FYEKMQ (reference sequence). Using reference TRBV13 and TRBJ2-7 for the parts outside the CDR3, the full variable domain is AAGVIQSPRHLIKEKRETATLKCYPIPRHDTVYWYQQGPGQDPQFLISFYEKMQSDKGSIPDRFSAQQFSDYHSELNMSSLELGDSALYFCASSDRLFYEQYFGPGTRLTVT.

The chain is built from TRBV7-9 and TRBJ2-5; D ambiguous. The better agreement between TRBJ2-7 and the DNA end casts doubt on the J call. Per the germline V gene, CDR1 is SEHNR and CDR2 is FQNEAQ (reference sequence). The CDR3 is made up of 15 amino acids. CDR3 in DNA: TGTGCCAGCAGCCCTCCCTTCACCTTTCTCGACGAGCAGTACTTC. It translates to CASSPPFTFLDEQYF.

The V and J genes are TRBV6-5 and TRBJ2-7; a weak D match, TRBD1 (6 bases). This CDR3 has 14 amino acids. V dropped 0 bases and J dropped 2 bases, with 8 bases sitting between them. The V gene's germline CDR1 is MNHEY and CDR2 SVGAGI. CDR3 protein: CASSYSTGPYEQYF. The CDR3 coding sequence is TGTGCCAGCAGTTACTCGACAGGTCCCTACGAGCAGTACTTC.

The chain is built from TRBV6-5 and TRBJ2-5; no firm D call. CDR1 is MNHEY and CDR2 is SVGAGI in the germline V gene. Trimming removed 4 bases at V and 5 bases at J, with 20 bases between. There are 16 residues in the CDR3. CDR3 region: CASSFLRSSLYETQYF. The CDR3 DNA is TGTGCCAGCAGTTTCCTGAGGTCAAGTTTGTATGAGACCCAGTACTTC.

The J gene is TRBJ1-2, the V gene TRBV19, with D possibly TRBD1 on 5 matching bases. Germline V gene lookup returns CDR1 LNHDA and CDR2 SQIVND (reference sequence). The length of the CDR3 is 15 residues. Trimming left V 4 bases short and J 5 bases short, with 17 bases between. The CDR3 DNA reads as TGTGCCAGTAGTACGGAACCCTGGGACTATTATGGCTACACCTTC. It specifies CASSTEPWDYYGYTF.

The chain links TRBV6-1 to TRBJ1-5; D gene unclear. The CDR3 covers 14 residues. The germline V gene has CDR1 MNHNS and CDR2 SASEGT. V shed 2 bases and J shed 10 bases, with 15 bases lying between them. The CDR3 bases are TGTGCCAGCAGTGAAAGGGCCCGCCTGTTACCCCAGCATTTT. Protein: CASSERARLLPQHF.

This sequence joins TRBV6-4 and TRBJ2-3; 9 bases are a match to TRBD1. Trimming removed 2 bases from V and 0 bases from J; junction bases left unmatched: 0. CDR1 and CDR2 from the germline V gene are MRHNA and SNTAGT. The CDR3 runs 15 residues. The CDR3: CASSDGQGSTDTQYF. As DNA, the CDR3 is TGTGCCAGCAGTGACGGACAGGGGAGCACAGATACGCAGTATTTT.